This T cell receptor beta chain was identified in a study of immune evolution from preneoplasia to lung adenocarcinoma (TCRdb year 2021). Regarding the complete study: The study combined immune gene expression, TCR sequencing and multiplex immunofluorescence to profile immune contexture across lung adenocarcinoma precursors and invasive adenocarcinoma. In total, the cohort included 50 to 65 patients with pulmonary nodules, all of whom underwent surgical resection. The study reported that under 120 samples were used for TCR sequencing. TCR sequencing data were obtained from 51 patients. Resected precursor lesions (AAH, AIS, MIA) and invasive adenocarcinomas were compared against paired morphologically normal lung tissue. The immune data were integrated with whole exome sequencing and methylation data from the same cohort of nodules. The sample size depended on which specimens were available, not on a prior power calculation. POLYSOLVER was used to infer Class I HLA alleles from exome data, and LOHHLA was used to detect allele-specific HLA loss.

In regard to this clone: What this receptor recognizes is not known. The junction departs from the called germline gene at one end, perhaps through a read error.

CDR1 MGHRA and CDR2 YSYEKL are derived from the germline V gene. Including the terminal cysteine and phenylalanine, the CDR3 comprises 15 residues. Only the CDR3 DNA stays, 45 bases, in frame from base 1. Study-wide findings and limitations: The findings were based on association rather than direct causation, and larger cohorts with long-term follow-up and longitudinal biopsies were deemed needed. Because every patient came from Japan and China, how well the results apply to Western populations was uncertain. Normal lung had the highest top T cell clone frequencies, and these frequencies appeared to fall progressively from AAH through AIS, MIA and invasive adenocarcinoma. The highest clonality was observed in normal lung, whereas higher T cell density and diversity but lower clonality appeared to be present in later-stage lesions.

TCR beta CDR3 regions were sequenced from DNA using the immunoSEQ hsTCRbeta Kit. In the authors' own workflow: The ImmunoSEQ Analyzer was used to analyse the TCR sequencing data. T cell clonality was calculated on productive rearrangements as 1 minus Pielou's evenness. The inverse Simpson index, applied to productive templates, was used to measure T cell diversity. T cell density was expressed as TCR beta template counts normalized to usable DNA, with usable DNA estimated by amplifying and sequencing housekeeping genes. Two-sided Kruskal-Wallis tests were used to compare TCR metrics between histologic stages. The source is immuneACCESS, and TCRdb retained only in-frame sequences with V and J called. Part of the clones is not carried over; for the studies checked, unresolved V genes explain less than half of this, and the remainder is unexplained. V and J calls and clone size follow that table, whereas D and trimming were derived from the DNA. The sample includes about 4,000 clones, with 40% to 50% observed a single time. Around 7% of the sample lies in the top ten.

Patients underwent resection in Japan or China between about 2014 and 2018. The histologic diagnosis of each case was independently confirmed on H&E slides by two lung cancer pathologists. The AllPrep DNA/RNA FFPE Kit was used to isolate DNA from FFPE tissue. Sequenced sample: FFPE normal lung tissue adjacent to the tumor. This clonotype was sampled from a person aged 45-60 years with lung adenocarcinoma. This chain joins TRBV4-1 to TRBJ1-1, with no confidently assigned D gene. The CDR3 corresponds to CASSHSQTLKTEAFF. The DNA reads TGCGCCAGCAGCCATTCTCAAACCCTGAAGACTGAAGCTTTCTTT.